The source of this T cell receptor (beta chain) is a study of CD8+CD57+ T cells in acquired aplastic anemia. Patients chosen for sequencing had shown CD8+CD57+ cell expansion by flow cytometry. General study findings and limits: A set of approximately 29 CD8+ CDR3 sequences was shared between patients and controls, and these sequences appeared highly expressed in patients.

This clonotype was seen only a few times. Its antigen is not identified. A read error may explain this, as a much larger clone is one base away. Genomic DNA constituted the template upon which TCR beta VDJ and CDR3 profiling was performed. From the reads, TCRdb called clonotypes with MiXCR, one entry per CDR3 protein. The sample lists more than 150,000 distinct CDR3 sequences, over 40% occurring once. The CDR3 consists of 15 residues. Losses at the gene ends were 2 bases for V and 3 bases for J; bases not matched to a gene: 7. Sequenced material: sorted CD4+, CD8+, or CD8+CD57+ T cells (not recorded which) from PBMCs. The sequence came from a human donor with aplastic anemia. The V gene is TRBV7-1, the J gene TRBJ2-7, with 7 bases that match TRBD2. TRBV7-1 is an ORF; its function is uncertain. The CDR3 DNA reads as TGTGCCAGCAGCTCACTAGCGGCCCATTTCTACGAGCAGTACTTC. It is translated as CASSSLAAHFYEQYF.